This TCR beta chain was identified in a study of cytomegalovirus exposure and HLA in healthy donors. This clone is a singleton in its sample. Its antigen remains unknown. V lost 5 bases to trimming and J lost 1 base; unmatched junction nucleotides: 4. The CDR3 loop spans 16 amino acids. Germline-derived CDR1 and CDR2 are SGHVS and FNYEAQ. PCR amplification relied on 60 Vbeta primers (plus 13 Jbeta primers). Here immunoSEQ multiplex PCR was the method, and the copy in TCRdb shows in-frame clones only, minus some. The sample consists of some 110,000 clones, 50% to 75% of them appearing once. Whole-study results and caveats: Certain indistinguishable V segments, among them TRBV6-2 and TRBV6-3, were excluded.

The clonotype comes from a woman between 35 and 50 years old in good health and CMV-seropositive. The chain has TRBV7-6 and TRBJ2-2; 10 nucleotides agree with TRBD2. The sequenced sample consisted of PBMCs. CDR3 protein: CASSPLAGENTGELFF. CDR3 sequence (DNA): TGTGCCAGCAGCCCTCTAGCGGGGGAGAACACCGGGGAGCTGTTTTTT.